The clone carrying this T cell receptor (beta chain) was found a few times. Unique molecular identifiers were used to barcode this TCRbeta library. TCRdb redid the calling of the PCR reads with MiXCR, one entry per CDR3 protein. Among about 610,000 distinct CDR3 sequences listed, roughly 10% were seen once. The junction had 6 bases not matched to a gene; V was cut back by 3 bases and J by 0 bases. Germline CDR1 and CDR2: DFQATT and SNEGSKA (reference sequence). The CDR3 runs 15 residues. These data come from a study of T-cell reconstitution after alpha-beta-depleted transplantation in children. The sequence derives from a human donor who donated a stem cell graft to a child with acute myeloid leukemia. This rearrangement joins TRBV20-1 to TRBJ1-1, with 8 bases identical to TRBD1. Sequenced here: PBMCs from the stem cell graft donor, sampled from the stem cell graft. The CDR3 nucleotides are TGCAGTGCTAGGGGACAGGTGCGCATGAACACTGAAGCTTTCTTT. This codes for CSARGQVRMNTEAFF.